The entry that follows covers one TCR beta chain sequence. Its matching antigen is unknown. The primer mix had 60 Vbeta and 13 Jbeta primers. TCRdb's table, derived via immunoSEQ multiplex PCR, lists solely in-frame clones and lacks some. The table includes under 110,000 clones, roughly 74% detected once. The V end lost 4 bases, the J end lost 2 bases, and 8 bases lay between the germline ends. The length of the CDR3 is 13 residues. From germline, CDR1 is ENHRY and CDR2 SYGVKD. The data originate from a study of cytomegalovirus exposure and HLA in healthy donors. Study-wide findings and caveats: For TCR beta chains, V- and J-gene trimming was later linked to a missense DCLRE1C variant. In vitro testing confirmed a few CMV-associated chains as specific for CMV antigens.

The receptor's source is a man in his forties or fifties in good health and CMV-seronegative. Sequenced material: PBMCs. The J gene is TRBJ1-1, the V gene TRBV10-3, with D possibly matching TRBD1 (5 bases). The CDR3 sequence is CAISVRGNTEAFF. CDR3 DNA: TGTGCCATCAGTGTAAGGGGAAACACTGAAGCTTTCTTT.